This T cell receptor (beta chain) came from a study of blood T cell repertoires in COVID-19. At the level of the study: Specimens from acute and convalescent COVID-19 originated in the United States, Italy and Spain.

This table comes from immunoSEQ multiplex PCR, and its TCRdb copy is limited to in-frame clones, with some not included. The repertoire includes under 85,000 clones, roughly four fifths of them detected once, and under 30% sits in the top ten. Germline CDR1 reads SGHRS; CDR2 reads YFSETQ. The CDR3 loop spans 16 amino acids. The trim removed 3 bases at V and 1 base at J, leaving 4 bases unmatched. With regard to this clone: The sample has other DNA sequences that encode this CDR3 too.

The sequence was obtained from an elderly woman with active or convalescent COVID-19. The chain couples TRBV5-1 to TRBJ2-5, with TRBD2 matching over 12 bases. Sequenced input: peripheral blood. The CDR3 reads CASSSGLAGTQETQYF. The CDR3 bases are TGCGCCAGCAGCTCCGGACTAGCGGGGACCCAAGAGACCCAGTACTTC.